Shown below are 30 T cell receptor beta chains from a single sample sequenced in a study of T-cell memory formation after mild COVID-19. TCRdb redid the calling of the 5' RACE reads with MiXCR, one entry per CDR3 protein. The sample includes 350,000 to 500,000 distinct CDR3 sequences, less than 25% of them seen just once. The sample comprised PBMCs or a T cell subset sorted from them (not recorded which). Receptor source: an adult woman who had mild COVID-19 (a few samples of this study predate the infection). Cell type and time point are not known.

The chain uses TRBV19 and TRBJ2-7; no reliable D call. Germline lookup yields CDR1 LNHDA and CDR2 SQIVND (reference sequence). The V and J ends lost 1 base and 3 bases respectively, with 10 bases between them. This CDR3 is built from 14 residues. This chain's CDR3 is CASSIAHSHYEQYF. CDR3 DNA: TGTGCCAGTAGTATAGCGCACAGCCACTACGAGCAGTACTTC.

The chain combines TRBV3-1 with TRBJ1-5; no firm D call. V was shortened by 3 bases and J by 4 bases, with 10 bases between the two germline ends. The CDR3 covers 14 residues. Germline CDR1 and CDR2: LGHDT and YNNKEL (reference sequence). CDR3 protein: CASSQGSGNQPQHF. CDR3 nucleotide sequence: TGTGCCAGCAGCCAGGGATCGGGTAATCAGCCCCAGCATTTT.

This clonotype has more than one count but fewer than ten. The J gene is TRBJ2-1, the V gene TRBV5-1, with D unresolved. In germline, CDR1 is SGHRS, CDR2 YFSETQ. This CDR3 spans 14 amino acids. The V gene lost 7 bases and the J gene lost 6 bases, with 17 bases spanning the gap. The CDR3 sequence is CASRKPQEGNEQFF. The CDR3 DNA follows: TGCGCCAGCCGTAAGCCGCAAGAAGGCAATGAGCAGTTCTTC.

This clonotype was seen more than once but under ten times. V gene TRBV5-6 combines with J gene TRBJ2-5; D not resolved. CDR3 size: 17 residues. The ends were cut back, 1 base at V and 7 bases at J, with 23 bases in the middle. From germline, CDR1 is SGHDT and CDR2 YYEEEE. CDR3 region: CASSLLSSGELWWTQYF. CDR3 coding DNA: TGTGCCAGCAGCTTGTTATCGTCAGGTGAACTCTGGTGGACCCAGTACTTC.

This clonotype showed up many times. This rearrangement joins TRBV12-3 or TRBV12-4 to TRBJ2-3; D is unresolved. V was cut by 3 bases and J by 1 base, with 5 bases left in between. The CDR3 loop spans 13 amino acids. DNA for the CDR3: TGTGCCAGCAGTTTTGTTGGCACAGATACGCAGTATTTT. This sequence encodes CASSFVGTDTQYF.

This chain links TRBV11-2 with TRBJ2-2; D unclear. CDR1 is SGHAT and CDR2 is FQNNGV in the germline V gene. The germline V and J ends were trimmed by 2 bases and 6 bases, with 7 bases remaining between them. The CDR3 extends over 13 amino acids. CDR3 sequence (DNA): TGTGCCAGCAGCTTAAGTCCCGCCGGGGAGCTGTTTTTT. It yields the protein CASSLSPAGELFF. Looking up the rest from reference TRBV11-2 and TRBJ2-2 gives the full variable domain: EAGVAQSPRYKIIEKRQSVAFWCNPISGHATLYWYQQILGQGPKLLIQFQNNGVVDDSQLPKDRFSAERLKGVDSTLKIQPAKLEDSAVYLCASSLSPAGELFFGEGSRLTVL.

V is TRBV11-1 and J is TRBJ2-3; perhaps TRBD2 as D (5 bases). Trimming removed 6 bases at V and 0 bases at J, with 10 bases between. This CDR3 is built from 14 residues. Germline V lookup: CDR1 SGHAT, CDR2 FQDESV (reference sequence). CDR3 coding DNA: TGTGCCAGCAGTTCCGCGGGTAGCACAGATACGCAGTATTTT. Residues: CASSSAGSTDTQYF.

The genes are TRBV4-3 and TRBJ1-2; TRBD1 is a possible D gene (5 bases). This CDR3 is 17 amino acids long. Germline loops: CDR1 LGHNA, CDR2 YSLEER. Trimming removed 0 bases at V and 3 bases at J, with 17 bases between. The CDR3 DNA is TGCGCCAGCAGCCAAGAGATAGGGACCCTGCCCTACTATGGCTACACCTTC. It encodes CASSQEIGTLPYYGYTF.

This clonotype was observed a single time. The V gene is TRBV13, the J gene TRBJ2-7, with D perhaps TRBD1 or TRBD2 (5 bases each). Germline lookup yields CDR1 PRHDT and CDR2 FYEKMQ (reference sequence). The V end was cut by 4 bases, the J end by 2 bases, with 18 bases between. This CDR3 has 16 residues. CDR3 sequence: CASSSLPWDRTYEQYF. The CDR3 DNA follows: TGTGCCAGCAGCTCCCTCCCCTGGGACCGAACCTACGAGCAGTACTTC.

This clonotype was found a few times. The V gene is TRBV4-2, the J gene TRBJ1-5; 8 positions agree with TRBD1. CDR1 and CDR2 (germline): LGHNA, YNFKEQ. The CDR3 is 19 residues long. J was trimmed by 1 base and V by 3 bases; bases with no gene match: 14. The CDR3 DNA reads as TGTGCCAGCAGCCAGGGACAGGCCCGAACCGCCATCAGCAATCAGCCCCAGCATTTT. This gives the protein CASSQGQARTAISNQPQHF.

The rearrangement links TRBV11-3 to TRBJ1-5, with TRBD1 identical over 12 bases. The CDR3 totals 17 residues. CDR1 and CDR2 from the germline V gene are SGHNT and YENEEA. V lost 8 bases to trimming and J lost 2 bases; unmatched junction nucleotides: 10. CDR3 loop: CASGKGQGAGGNQPQHF. CDR3 nucleotide sequence: TGTGCCAGCGGGAAGGGACAGGGGGCAGGGGGCAATCAGCCCCAGCATTTT.

The V call is TRBV18, the J call TRBJ2-5, with a possible D match to TRBD2 (5 bases). V gave up 0 bases and J gave up 1 base, with 15 bases separating them. Per the germline V gene, CDR1 is KGHSH and CDR2 is LQKENI. The CDR3 sequence is 17 residues long. For the CDR3, the DNA is TGTGCCAGCTCACCACCGAACGGGATTAGGGTCCAAGAGACCCAGTACTTC. Its protein product is CASSPPNGIRVQETQYF. Together with reference TRBV18 and TRBJ2-5, the CDR3 gives the full variable domain: NAGVMQNPRHLVRRRGQEARLRCSPMKGHSHVYWYRQLPEEGLKFMVYLQKENIIDESGMPKERFSAEFPKEGPSILRIQQVVRGDSAAYFCASSPPNGIRVQETQYFGPGTRLLVL.

The table lists this clonotype with a few counts. V is TRBV7-9 and J is TRBJ1-1, with D tentatively TRBD1 (6 bases). The CDR3 length is 13 residues. V was pared by 5 bases and J by 6 bases, with 13 bases between. Germline V CDR1 and CDR2: SEHNR, FQNEAQ (reference sequence). Here the CDR3 reads CASSQWGGAEAFF. Here the CDR3 DNA reads TGTGCCAGCAGCCAGTGGGGGGGCGCTGAAGCTTTCTTT.

CDR3 nucleotide sequence: TGTGCCAGCAGCCCGCAGGACAGGGCTGGCTACACCTTC. It translates to CASSPQDRAGYTF. This rearrangement joins TRBV14 to TRBJ1-2, with TRBD1 matching 8 bases. CDR3 length equals 13 residues. The germline CDR1 and CDR2 sequences are SGHDN and FVKESK. Trimming removed 4 bases from V and 7 bases from J; junction bases left unmatched: 5.

V usage is TRBV29-1 and J usage is TRBJ2-1; 7 bases agree with TRBD1. CDR1 SQVTM and CDR2 ANQGSEA come from the germline V gene. V shed 0 bases and J 7 bases; nucleotides not matched to a gene: 6. There are 14 residues in the CDR3. The CDR3 protein is CSVEEWTGTNEQFF. The CDR3 DNA sequence: TGCAGCGTTGAAGAGTGGACAGGAACGAATGAGCAGTTCTTC.

There are a few counts of this clonotype. The chain combines TRBV3-1 with TRBJ2-1; TRBD1 matches at 7 bases. The CDR3 is made up of 13 amino acids. The germline CDR1 and CDR2 sequences are LGHDT and YNNKEL (reference sequence). V lost 4 bases to trimming and J lost 9 bases; unmatched junction nucleotides: 6. CDR3 amino acids: CASSLGTAPEQFF. The DNA of the CDR3 is TGTGCCAGCAGCCTAGGGACAGCTCCTGAGCAGTTCTTC.

This clonotype was seen a few times. The chain carries TRBV14 and TRBJ1-1; no clear D gene. The CDR3 spans 17 residues. Germline V gives CDR1 SGHDN, CDR2 FVKESK. V was clipped by 8 bases and J by 1 base, with 23 bases between them. The CDR3 coding sequence is TGTGCCAGCTCGCCGGGCCTGATTTCGGGAAGGAACACTGAAGCTTTCTTT. Residues: CASSPGLISGRNTEAFF.

This sequence joins TRBV29-1 and TRBJ2-1; unclear D gene. CDR1 is SQVTM, CDR2 ANQGSEA, per germline. Trimming removed 0 bases at V and 3 bases at J, with 9 bases between. The CDR3 spans 14 residues. The CDR3 DNA follows: TGCAGCGTTGAAGATCGGAACTTCTACAATGAGCAGTTCTTC. As protein: CSVEDRNFYNEQFF.

In its sample, this clonotype was seen a few times. The rearrangement joins TRBV29-1 to TRBJ2-3, with TRBD1 matching 10 bases. The germline CDR1 and CDR2 sequences are SQVTM and ANQGSEA. The V and J ends lost 2 bases and 4 bases, in that order; junction bases with no gene match: 9. The CDR3 contains 16 residues. The CDR3 bases are TGCAGCGTTGAATGGGGGACAGGGGTCCCCCCAGATACGCAGTATTTT. Translating it yields CSVEWGTGVPPDTQYF.

J is TRBJ2-3 and V is TRBV11-1; 8 positions match TRBD2. V dropped 3 bases and J dropped 5; count of bases not matched to a gene: 7. The CDR3 sequence is 15 residues long. Germline CDR1 is SGHAT and CDR2 is FQDESV (reference sequence). The CDR3 spells CASSLRGASEDTQYF. Written as DNA, the CDR3 is TGTGCCAGCAGCTTGCGGGGGGCTAGCGAAGATACGCAGTATTTT.

V is TRBV7-8 and J is TRBJ1-1; perhaps TRBD1 as D (5 bases). The V end was cut by 5 bases, the J end by 1 base, with 20 bases between. The CDR3 sequence is 17 residues long. The germline CDR1 and CDR2 sequences are SGHVS and FQNEAQ. The CDR3 DNA reads TGTGCCAGCAGCCTAGGACGTAGGACACCCGGGAACACTGAAGCTTTCTTT. Translation: CASSLGRRTPGNTEAFF.

V usage is TRBV24-1 and J usage is TRBJ2-3; 7 nucleotides line up with TRBD2. Germline values: CDR1 KGHDR, CDR2 SFDVKD. CDR3 length equals 15 residues. V lost 4 bases and J lost 6; bases outside the gene matches: 9. The CDR3 sequence is CATSDSGTFQDTQYF. CDR3 DNA sequence: TGTGCCACCAGTGACAGCGGGACTTTTCAGGATACGCAGTATTTT.

This clonotype has only a few counts. The genes are TRBV11-2 and TRBJ2-5, with TRBD1 matching over 11 bases. Germline V gene data show CDR1 as SGHAT and CDR2 as FQNNGV. V dropped 0 bases and J dropped 5; count of bases not matched to a gene: 8. The CDR3 is 17 amino acids. The CDR3 loop reads CASSLDLRTGGSETQYF. CDR3 in DNA: TGTGCCAGCAGCTTAGATCTTCGGACAGGGGGCAGTGAGACCCAGTACTTC.

The gene calls are TRBV29-1 and TRBJ2-7; D gene ambiguous. The length of the CDR3 is 15 residues. Trimming removed 2 bases from V and 3 bases from J, with 17 bases in between. Germline-derived CDR1 and CDR2 are SQVTM and ANQGSEA. DNA of the CDR3: TGCAGCGTTGAAACTGAGGAAGGAGTGAACTACGAGCAGTACTTC. It encodes CSVETEEGVNYEQYF.

V gene TRBV24-1 combines with J gene TRBJ1-5; the D gene is possibly TRBD1 (5 bases). The CDR3 extends over 15 amino acids. Trimming took 4 bases from V and 2 from J, leaving 11 bases between them. The germline V gene has CDR1 KGHDR and CDR2 SFDVKD. The CDR3 spells CATSDGGGGNQPQHF. In DNA form, the CDR3 reads TGTGCCACCAGTGACGGTGGGGGTGGCAATCAGCCCCAGCATTTT.

The chain uses TRBV16 and TRBJ1-1; D remains ambiguous. CDR3 size: 11 residues. V was shortened by 1 base and J by 4 bases, with 1 base between the two germline ends. The germline V gene has CDR1 KGHSY and CDR2 FQNENV. In nucleotides, the CDR3 is TGTGCCAGCAGCCAATTCACTGAAGCTTTCTTT. This sequence encodes CASSQFTEAFF.

This clonotype was detected only a few times. V gene TRBV6-5 combines with J gene TRBJ1-1; D is unresolved. This CDR3 is built from 14 residues. In germline, CDR1 is MNHEY, CDR2 SVGAGI. V was pared by 6 bases and J by 3 bases, with 14 bases between. The CDR3 protein is CASRLTWVDTEAFF. DNA of the CDR3: TGTGCCAGCAGGCTGACGTGGGTGGACACTGAAGCTTTCTTT.

V usage is TRBV11-3 and J usage is TRBJ2-7; no firm D call. Looked up from germline, CDR1 is SGHNT and CDR2 is YENEEA. This CDR3 is 12 amino acids long. V lost 4 bases and J 5 bases, leaving 9 bases between the germline ends. CDR3 nucleotides: TGTGCCAGCAGCTCCCAGAAGAACGAGCAGTACTTC. It encodes CASSSQKNEQYF.

This chain joins TRBV9 and TRBJ1-2, with D perhaps TRBD1 (6 bases). The germline gives CDR1 SGDLS, CDR2 YYNGEE. The CDR3 totals 15 residues. V shed 2 bases and J shed 3 bases, with 14 bases lying between them. The chain's CDR3 is CASSVVGGADYGYTF. The CDR3 DNA reads TGTGCCAGCAGCGTGGTGGGGGGCGCAGACTATGGCTACACCTTC. Drawing the rest from reference TRBV9 and TRBJ1-2, the complete variable domain is DSGVTQTPKHLITATGQRVTLRCSPRSGDLSVYWYQQSLDQGLQFLIQYYNGEERAKGNILERFSAQQFPDLHSELNLSSLELGDSALYFCASSVVGGADYGYTFGSGTRLTVV.

This chain links TRBV10-2 with TRBJ2-5; D is perhaps TRBD2 (5 bases). The CDR3 totals 11 residues. Germline CDR1 reads WSHSY; CDR2 reads SAAADI. Trimming took 10 bases from V and 5 from J, leaving 11 bases between them. CDR3 in amino acids: CATEDLETQYF. DNA for the CDR3: TGCGCCACGGAGGATCTGGAGACCCAGTACTTC.